This paragraph reports one TCR beta chain. V trimming: 3 bases; J trimming: 3 bases; junction bases outside the gene matches: 6. The CDR3 sequence is 15 residues long. Per the germline V gene, CDR1 is SGDLS and CDR2 is YYNGEE. Per the original data handling: Scientists estimated how many nucleated cells there were by amplifying reference gene primers. Repertoires were generated with immunoSEQ multiplex PCR, while TCRdb's copy carries only in-frame clones and drops some. V and J calls and clone size follow that table, whereas D and trimming were derived from the DNA. The sample lists about 70,000 clones, about 84% occurring once. This sample was taken from a study of blood T cell repertoires in COVID-19. Overall study context: Acute and convalescent COVID-19 specimens originated in the United States, Italy and Spain. PBMCs, B-cell-depleted T cells, or T cells were the source of the cDNA or gDNA that made up the material.

This sequence originates from a woman aged 55-70 years with acute or convalescent COVID-19. The sequenced material came from peripheral blood. The chain joins TRBV9 to TRBJ1-2, with 9 nucleotides matching TRBD1. CDR3 region: CASSALGQGDYGYTF. The DNA for the CDR3 is TGTGCCAGCAGCGCCCTGGGACAGGGCGACTATGGCTACACCTTC.